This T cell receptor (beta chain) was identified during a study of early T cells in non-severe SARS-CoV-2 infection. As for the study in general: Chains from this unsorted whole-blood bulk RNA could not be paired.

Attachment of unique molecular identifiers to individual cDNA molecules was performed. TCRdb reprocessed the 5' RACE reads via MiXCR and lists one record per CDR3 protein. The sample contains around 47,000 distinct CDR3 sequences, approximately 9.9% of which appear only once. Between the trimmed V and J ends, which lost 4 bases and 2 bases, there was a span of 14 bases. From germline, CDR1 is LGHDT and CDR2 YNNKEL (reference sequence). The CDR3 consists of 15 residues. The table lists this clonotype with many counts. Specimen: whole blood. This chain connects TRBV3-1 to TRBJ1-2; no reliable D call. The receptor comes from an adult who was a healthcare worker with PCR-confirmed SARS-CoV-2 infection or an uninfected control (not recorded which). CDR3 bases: TGTGCCAGCAGCCGAGATTTGGGGAAAAACTATGGCTACACCTTC. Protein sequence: CASSRDLGKNYGYTF.